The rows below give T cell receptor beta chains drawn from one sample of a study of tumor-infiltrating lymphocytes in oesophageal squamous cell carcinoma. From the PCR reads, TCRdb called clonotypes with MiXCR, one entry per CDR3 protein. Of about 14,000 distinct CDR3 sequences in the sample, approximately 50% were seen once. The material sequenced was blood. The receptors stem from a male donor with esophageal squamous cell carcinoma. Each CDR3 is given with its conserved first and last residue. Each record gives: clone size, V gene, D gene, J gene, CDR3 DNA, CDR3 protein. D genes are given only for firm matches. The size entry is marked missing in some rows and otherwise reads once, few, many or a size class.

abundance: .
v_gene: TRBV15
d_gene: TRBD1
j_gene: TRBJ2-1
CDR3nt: TGTGCCACCAGCACCTTACAGGGGAGCCATGAGCAGTTCTTC
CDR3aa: CATSTLQGSHEQFF

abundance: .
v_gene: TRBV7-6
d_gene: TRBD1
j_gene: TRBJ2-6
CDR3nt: TGTGCCAGCAGCCCCGCGACAGGGGGAGGGGCCAACGTCCTGACTTTC
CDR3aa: CASSPATGGGANVLTF

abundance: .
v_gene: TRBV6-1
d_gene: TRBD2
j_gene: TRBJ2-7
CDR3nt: TGTGCCAGCAATATAGCGGGAGGGCCGGTCTACGAGCAGTACTTC
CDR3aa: CASNIAGGPVYEQYF

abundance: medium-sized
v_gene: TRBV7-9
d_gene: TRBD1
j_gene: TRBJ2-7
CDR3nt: TGTGCCAGCAGCTCTAAAGTGGGGACAGGGGATTACTACGAGCAGTACTTC
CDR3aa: CASSSKVGTGDYYEQYF

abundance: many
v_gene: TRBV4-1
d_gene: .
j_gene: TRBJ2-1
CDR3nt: TGCGCCAGCAGCCAAGATCCCCAGGGTTACAATGAGCAGTTCTTC
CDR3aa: CASSQDPQGYNEQFF

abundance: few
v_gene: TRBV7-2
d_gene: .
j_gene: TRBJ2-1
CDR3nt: TGTGCCAGCACCTCCACCGGGAACACCTACAATGAGCAGTTCTTC
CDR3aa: CASTSTGNTYNEQFF

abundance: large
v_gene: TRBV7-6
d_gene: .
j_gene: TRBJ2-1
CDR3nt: TGTGCCAGCAGCTTACTCGGAGATTCGAATGAGCAGTTCTTC
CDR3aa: CASSLLGDSNEQFF

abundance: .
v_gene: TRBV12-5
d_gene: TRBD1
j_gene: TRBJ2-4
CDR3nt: TGTGCTAGTGGTTCGGACAGGGGGAACATGATACTAGCCAAAAACATTCAGTACTTC
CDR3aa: CASGSDRGNMILAKNIQYF

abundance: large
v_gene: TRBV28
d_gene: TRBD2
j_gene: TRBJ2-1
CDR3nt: TGTGCCAGCAGTTTAACTAGCGGGACCTTGTTCTTC
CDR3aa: CASSLTSGTLFF

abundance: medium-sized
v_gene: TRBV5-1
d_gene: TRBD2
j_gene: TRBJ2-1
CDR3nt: TGCGCCAGCAGCGGTGGACTAGCGGGGGTCGATGAGCAGTTCTTC
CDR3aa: CASSGGLAGVDEQFF

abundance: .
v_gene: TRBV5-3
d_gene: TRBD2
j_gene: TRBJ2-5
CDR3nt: TGTGCCAGCAGCATAGGACTAGCGGGAGGCCAAGAGACCCAGTACTTC
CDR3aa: CASSIGLAGGQETQYF

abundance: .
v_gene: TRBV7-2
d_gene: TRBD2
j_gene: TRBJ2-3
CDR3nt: TGTGCCAGCAGCTTAGTTGGAGCGGGAGGGCCGATGGATACGCAGTATTTT
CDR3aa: CASSLVGAGGPMDTQYF

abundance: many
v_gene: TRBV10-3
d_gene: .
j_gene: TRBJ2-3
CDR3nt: TGTGCCATCAGTGAGTCGGACCACACAGATACGCAGTATTTT
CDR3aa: CAISESDHTDTQYF

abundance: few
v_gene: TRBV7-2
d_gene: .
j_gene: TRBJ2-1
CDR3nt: TGTGCCAGCAGTTGGGGGGGGGGCTCGCAGTTCTTC
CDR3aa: CASSWGGGSQFF

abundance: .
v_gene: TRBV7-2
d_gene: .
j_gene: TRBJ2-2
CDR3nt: TGTGCCAGCAGCCACCTTAAGGGAGCTAACACCGGGGAGCTGTTTTTT
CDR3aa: CASSHLKGANTGELFF

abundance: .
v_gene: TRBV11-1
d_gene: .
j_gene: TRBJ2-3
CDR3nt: TGTGCCAGCAGCTTACGACAGCTTAGAGCTACGCAGTATTTT
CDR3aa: CASSLRQLRATQYF

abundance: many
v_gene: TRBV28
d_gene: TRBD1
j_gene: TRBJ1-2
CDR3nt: TGTGCCAGCAAGAGTCCGCCGGGACAGGGAGATGGCTACACCTTC
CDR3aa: CASKSPPGQGDGYTF

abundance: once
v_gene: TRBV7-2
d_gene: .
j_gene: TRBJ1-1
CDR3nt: TGTGCCAGCAGCTTGCGAGCTTTGGGATACACTGAAGCTTTCTTT
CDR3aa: CASSLRALGYTEAFF

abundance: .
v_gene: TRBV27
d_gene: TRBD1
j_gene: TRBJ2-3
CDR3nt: TGTGCCAGCAGTTTATTCGAACCGGGACAGGGGGCAATAGATACGCAGTATTTT
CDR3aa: CASSLFEPGQGAIDTQYF

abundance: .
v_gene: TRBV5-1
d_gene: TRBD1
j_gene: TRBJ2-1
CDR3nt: TGCGCCAGCAGAAAACTATCGGACAGGGTCTATGAGCAGTTCTTC
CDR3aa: CASRKLSDRVYEQFF

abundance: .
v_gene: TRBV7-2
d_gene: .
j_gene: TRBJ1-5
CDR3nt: TGTGCCAGCAGCTTAATTAAAGAGAGAAATCAGCCCCAGCATTTT
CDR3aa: CASSLIKERNQPQHF

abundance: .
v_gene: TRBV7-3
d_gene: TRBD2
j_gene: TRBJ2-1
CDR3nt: TGTGCCAGCAGCTCCCCTGGACTAGGTCGGACTGAGCAGTTCTTC
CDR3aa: CASSSPGLGRTEQFF